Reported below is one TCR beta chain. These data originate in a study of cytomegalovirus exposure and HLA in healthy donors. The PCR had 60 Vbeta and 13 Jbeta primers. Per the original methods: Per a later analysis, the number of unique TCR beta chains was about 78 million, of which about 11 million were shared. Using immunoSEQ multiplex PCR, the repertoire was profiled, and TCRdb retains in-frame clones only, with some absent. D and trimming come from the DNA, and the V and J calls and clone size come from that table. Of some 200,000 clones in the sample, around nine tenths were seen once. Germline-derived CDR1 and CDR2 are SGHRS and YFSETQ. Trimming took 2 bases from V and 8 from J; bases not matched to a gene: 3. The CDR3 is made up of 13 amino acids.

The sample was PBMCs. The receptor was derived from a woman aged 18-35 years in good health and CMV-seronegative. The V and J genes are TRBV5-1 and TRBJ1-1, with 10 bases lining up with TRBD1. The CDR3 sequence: CASSLGTGVEAFF. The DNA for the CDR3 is TGCGCCAGCAGCTTAGGGACAGGGGTCGAAGCTTTCTTT.